This TCR beta chain came from a study of blood T cell repertoires in COVID-19. Study at large: Material from acute and convalescent COVID-19 was sourced from the United States, Italy and Spain.

As processed by the authors: Amplification of reference gene primers was used by the study to estimate nucleated cell counts. Measured with immunoSEQ multiplex PCR; TCRdb has only the in-frame clones, and not every one. V and J calls and clone size are given by that table; D and trimming were obtained from the DNA. This sample carries just over 250,000 clones, about 87% of them seen once, and the ten largest clones take 4%. Germline V gene data show CDR1 as SGHTA and CDR2 as FQGNSA. CDR3 size: 15 residues. V trimming: 1 base; J trimming: 6 bases; junction bases outside the gene matches: 5. This clone was seen only once.

The receptor was derived from a man aged 55-75 years who had recovered from COVID-19. Sequencing input: peripheral blood. This chain joins TRBV7-2 and TRBJ2-3; 9 bases map to TRBD2. Here the CDR3 reads CASSLGLAGSDTQYF. CDR3 in DNA: TGTGCCAGCAGCTTAGGGCTAGCGGGGTCCGATACGCAGTATTTT.